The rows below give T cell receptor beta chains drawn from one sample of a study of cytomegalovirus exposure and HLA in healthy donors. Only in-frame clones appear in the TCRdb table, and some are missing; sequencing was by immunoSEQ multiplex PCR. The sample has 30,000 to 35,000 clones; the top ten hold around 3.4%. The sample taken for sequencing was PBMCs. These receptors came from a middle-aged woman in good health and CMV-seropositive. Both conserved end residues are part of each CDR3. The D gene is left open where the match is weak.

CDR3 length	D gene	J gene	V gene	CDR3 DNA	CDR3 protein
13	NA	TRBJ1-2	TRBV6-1	TGTGCCAGCAGTGAAGTACACCTCTATGGCTACACCTTC	CASSEVHLYGYTF
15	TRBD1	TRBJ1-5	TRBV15	TGTGCCACCAGCAGAGATGGACAGGGGGCTCAGCCCCAGCATTTT	CATSRDGQGAQPQHF
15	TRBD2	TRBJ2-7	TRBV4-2	TGTGCCAGCAGCCCGGGAGGCGGGGACTCCTACGAGCAGTACTTC	CASSPGGGDSYEQYF
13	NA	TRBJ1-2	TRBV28	TGTGCCAGCAGTTTGTTAGAGTACTATGGCTACACCTTC	CASSLLEYYGYTF
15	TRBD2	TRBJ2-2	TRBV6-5	TGTGCCAGCAGCCGAACTAGCGGGAACACCGGGGAGCTGTTTTTT	CASSRTSGNTGELFF
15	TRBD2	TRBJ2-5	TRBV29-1	TGCAGCGTTGGCTTCCGCCTAGCCGGGAGGGAGACCCAGTACTTC	CSVGFRLAGRETQYF
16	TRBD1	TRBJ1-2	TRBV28	TGTGCCAGCAGTAGGGGTAGGGGACAGGGCGACTATGGCTACACCTTC	CASSRGRGQGDYGYTF
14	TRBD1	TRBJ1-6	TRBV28	TGTGCCAGCAGTTACGGACAGGAGAATTCACCCCTCCACTTT	CASSYGQENSPLHF
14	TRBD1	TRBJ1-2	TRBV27	TGTGCCAGCAGCGGGACAGGGACCAAATATGGCTACACCTTC	CASSGTGTKYGYTF
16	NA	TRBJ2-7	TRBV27	TGTGCCAGCAGTTTTAGGAACAGGGGGGGAAGTAAGGAGCAGTACTTC	CASSFRNRGGSKEQYF
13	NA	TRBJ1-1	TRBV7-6	TGTGCCAGCAGCCCCTGGAGGGGCACTGAAGCTTTCTTT	CASSPWRGTEAFF
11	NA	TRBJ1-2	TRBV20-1	TGCAGTGCTAGGACAGACTTTGGCTACACCTTC	CSARTDFGYTF
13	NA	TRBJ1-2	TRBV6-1	TGTGCCAGCAGTTCACAGGGTTTAAGTGGCTACACCTTC	CASSSQGLSGYTF
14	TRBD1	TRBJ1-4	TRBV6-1	TGTGCCAGCAGTGAAAAGGGGGCGAATGAAAAACTGTTTTTT	CASSEKGANEKLFF
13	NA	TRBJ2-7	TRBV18	TGTGCCAGCTCACCACCCTTCTCCTACGAGCAGTACTTC	CASSPPFSYEQYF
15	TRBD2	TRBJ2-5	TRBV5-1	TGCGCCAGCAGCCCAGGGACTAGCGGGACGGAGACCCAGTACTTC	CASSPGTSGTETQYF
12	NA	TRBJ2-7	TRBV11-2	TGTGCCAGCAGCTTTTCTCGGGACGAGCAGTACTTC	CASSFSRDEQYF
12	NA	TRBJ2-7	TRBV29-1	TGCAGCGTTGAAGATCAGGGATCCGAGCAGTACTTC	CSVEDQGSEQYF
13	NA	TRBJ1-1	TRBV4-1	TGCGCCAGCAGCGAACCGGGGAACACTGAAGCTTTCTTT	CASSEPGNTEAFF
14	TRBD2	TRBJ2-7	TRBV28	TGTGCCAGCAGCCCGGGGGGAGACCTCTACGAGCAGTACTTC	CASSPGGDLYEQYF
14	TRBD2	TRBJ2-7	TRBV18	TGTGCCAGCTCACCAGGGCGGGAGTTATACGAGCAGTACTTC	CASSPGRELYEQYF
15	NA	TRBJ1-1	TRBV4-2	TGTGCCAGCAGCCGGGTAGACAGAGCCAACACTGAAGCTTTCTTT	CASSRVDRANTEAFF
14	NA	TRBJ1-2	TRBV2	TGTGCCAGCAGTGAAGGGTACACCCCCTATGGCTACACCTTC	CASSEGYTPYGYTF
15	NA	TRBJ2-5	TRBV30	TGTGCCTGGAGTGTACGCGGAGGGCAACGTGAGACCCAGTACTTC	CAWSVRGGQRETQYF
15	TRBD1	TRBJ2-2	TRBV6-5	TGTGCCAGCAGGGGGACAGCTCCTTTGACCGGGGAGCTGTTTTTT	CASRGTAPLTGELFF
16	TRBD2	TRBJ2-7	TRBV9	TGTGCCAGCAGCGTAGGCTCAACTAGCGGGAGGACCCTCGGGTACTTC	CASSVGSTSGRTLGYF
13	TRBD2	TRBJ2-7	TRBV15	TGTGCCACCAGCTCCCCCGGACTAGTCGAGCAGTACTTC	CATSSPGLVEQYF
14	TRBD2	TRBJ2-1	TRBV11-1	TGTGCCAGCAGCTTTAGCGGGATAAACAATGAGCAGTTCTTC	CASSFSGINNEQFF
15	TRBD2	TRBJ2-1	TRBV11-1	TGTGCCAGCAGCCTACTAGCGGGAGCGGGGAATGAGCAGTTCTTC	CASSLLAGAGNEQFF
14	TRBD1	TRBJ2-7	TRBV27	TGTGCCAGCATTCGACAGGGTAGGCCCTACGAGCAGTACTTC	CASIRQGRPYEQYF
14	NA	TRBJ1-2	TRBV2	TGTGCCAGCAGTGAAGAGGGGAACCGGCATGGCTACACCTTC	CASSEEGNRHGYTF
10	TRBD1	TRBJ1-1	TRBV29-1	TGCAGCGCAGGGGGCACTGAAGCTTTCTTT	CSAGGTEAFF